The TCR beta chain described here comes from a study of T cell repertoires in cytomegalovirus infection. About the research overall: Both CMV infection and a matching HLA type were indicated by public TCR beta signatures. Broader study findings: HLA-C-restricted CMV-specific TCR beta clonotypes prevailed in the ex vivo response. Cumulative frequency of public TCR beta families picked out carriers of CMV plus the relevant HLA.

Germline V lookup: CDR1 MDHEN, CDR2 SYDVKM. V lost 9 bases and J lost 11, with 16 bases in between. The CDR3 is 11 residues long. Via MiXCR, TCRdb re-called the reads, giving one row per CDR3 protein. The table has fewer than 250,000 distinct CDR3 sequences, 9% to 15% seen once. Notes on this clonotype: Its antigen is unidentified.

Sequenced material: PBMCs. This TCR was sampled from a human donor in good health (CMV status not recorded). Some clones in this sample may be carry-over from other donors' samples. This chain joins TRBV28 and TRBJ1-1; the D is unclear. The CDR3 spells CASTEDGRAFF. The CDR3 region has the DNA TGTGCCAGTACAGAGGACGGCCGGGCTTTCTTT.